This T cell receptor (beta chain) was observed in a study of CD8+ T cells in alopecia areata. Noted treatment: oral pan-JAK inhibitor, 5-10 mg twice daily. V lost 10 bases to trimming and J lost 4 bases, with 16 bases between them. Germline assignment: CDR1 LNHDA and CDR2 SQIVND (reference sequence). The CDR3 extends over 13 amino acids. RNA extraction was followed by reverse transcription into cDNA, which acted as the sequencing template. TCRdb's copy holds only in-frame clones and misses some; the assay was immunoSEQ multiplex PCR. The sample contains approximately 210,000 clones, under 70% of which appear only once.

The sample in question was CD4+ T cells sorted from blood, obtained at week 4, from a patient treated with tofacitinib. The receptor was derived from a human donor with alopecia areata. The V call is TRBV19, the J call TRBJ1-2; D is undetermined. In DNA, the CDR3 is TGTGCCACCGGACCCTCCCTTAGCTATGGCTACACCTTC. Its protein product is CATGPSLSYGYTF.